A selection of T cell receptor beta chains follows, all from one sample in a study of cytomegalovirus exposure and HLA in healthy donors. The repertoire was sequenced with immunoSEQ multiplex PCR; TCRdb's copy has only in-frame clones and lacks some. The sample carries roughly 120,000 clones, approximately 79% recorded once. The sample taken for sequencing was PBMCs. Receptor source: a man over 45 in good health and CMV-seropositive. CDR3s include the opening cysteine and the closing phenylalanine or tryptophan. A D gene is named only where the DNA matches it firmly. Clone size is given for some rows only: seen once, a few or many times, or a class if the clone is expanded.

V	J	size	D	DNA	CDR3
TRBV5-6	TRBJ1-2	.	.	TGTGCCAGCAGCTCCCTCGGGGTAAACTATGGCTACACCTTC	CASSSLGVNYGYTF
TRBV29-1	TRBJ2-3	.	TRBD2	TGCAGCGTCCTGATAAACTGGGAGGGAGATACGCAGTATTTT	CSVLINWEGDTQYF
TRBV6-5	TRBJ1-2	.	.	TGTGCCAGCAGTGTCGATGAGTCCTATGGCTACACCTTC	CASSVDESYGYTF
TRBV7-9	TRBJ1-5	.	.	TGTGCCAGCAGCTTAGGGGGCTTCCTGCATTTT	CASSLGGFLHF
TRBV2	TRBJ2-6	.	TRBD1	TGTGCCAGCAGTCCCGGGACAGGGATCTCGTGGGAATCTGGGGCCAACGTCCTGACTTTC	CASSPGTGISWESGANVLTF
TRBV5-6	TRBJ1-5	few	.	TGTGCCAGCAGCCTGGGCCCAGGCCAGCCCCAGCATTTT	CASSLGPGQPQHF
TRBV15	TRBJ2-3	.	TRBD2	TGTGCCACCAGCAGAGCCCTAGCGGGAATTGAAGATACGCAGTATTTT	CATSRALAGIEDTQYF
TRBV4-1	TRBJ2-7	.	TRBD2	TGCGCCAGCAGCGAATTCTTAAGCGGGGTACACGAGCAGTACTTC	CASSEFLSGVHEQYF
TRBV19	TRBJ1-6	.	TRBD1	TGTGCCAGTAGTATAGGAGGGACAGGCCAAGGATCACCCCTCCACTTT	CASSIGGTGQGSPLHF
TRBV27	TRBJ1-2	.	.	TGTGCCAGCGGACCGGGACAAACCTATGGCTACACCTTC	CASGPGQTYGYTF
TRBV7-6	TRBJ2-3	.	TRBD2	TGTGCCAGCAGCCCTCTAGCGGGGGGCGTTAGCACAGATACGCAGTATTTT	CASSPLAGGVSTDTQYF
TRBV4-3	TRBJ1-5	.	.	TGCGCCAGCAGCCAAGATCCCCCTTCAAGCCATCAGCCCCAGCATTTT	CASSQDPPSSHQPQHF
TRBV11-1	TRBJ2-7	.	.	TGTGCCAGCAGCTTATACTATAACGAGCAGTACTTC	CASSLYYNEQYF
TRBV7-9	TRBJ1-1	few	.	TGTTCCAGCAGCTTAGGTGGAATTGGGCTGAACACTGAAGCTTTCTTT	CSSSLGGIGLNTEAFF
TRBV6-5	TRBJ1-5	once	.	TGTGCCAGCAGTTACGCAGCGGGCAACAATCAGCCCCAGCATTTT	CASSYAAGNNQPQHF
TRBV5-4	TRBJ2-7	.	TRBD2	TGTGCCAGCAGCTTGGATGGGACTAGCCCTCCCTACGAGCAGTACTTC	CASSLDGTSPPYEQYF
TRBV11-1	TRBJ2-2	.	.	TGTGCCAGCAGCCCCATGGAGGGAAGGCCGAACACCGGGGAGCTGTTTTTT	CASSPMEGRPNTGELFF
TRBV28	TRBJ2-7	once	.	TGTGCCAGCAGTTTTATCGCCGGACTGTCCTACGAGCAGTACTTC	CASSFIAGLSYEQYF
TRBV5-1	TRBJ2-3	.	.	TGCGCCAGCAACTCCCTCCTTGGAGATACGCAGTATTTT	CASNSLLGDTQYF
TRBV28	TRBJ1-2	.	.	TGTGCCAGCAGTTTATACAGGGACGGCTACACCTTC	CASSLYRDGYTF
TRBV10-2	TRBJ2-5	.	TRBD1	TGCGCCACTCGCCGGGACAGGATACAAGAGACCCAGTACTTC	CATRRDRIQETQYF
TRBV5-6	TRBJ1-2	few	.	TGTGCCAGCAGCTTGCGGGGGGCTCTCGGCTATGGCTACACCTTC	CASSLRGALGYGYTF
TRBV27	TRBJ2-7	once	TRBD1	TGTGCCAGCAGTTCGTCAGGGGGATACGAGCAGTACTTC	CASSSSGGYEQYF
TRBV9	TRBJ2-1	.	TRBD1	TGTGCCAGCAGCGTAAACTACCGGGACAGTCGGTACAATGAGCAGTTCTTC	CASSVNYRDSRYNEQFF
TRBV28	TRBJ2-1	.	TRBD1	TGTGCCAGCAGTTTCCCGGACAGGGGAAATGAGCAGTTCTTC	CASSFPDRGNEQFF
TRBV5-1	TRBJ1-2	.	.	TGCGCCAGCAGCTTGGTGGTCGGGAACTATGGCTACACCTTC	CASSLVVGNYGYTF
TRBV27	TRBJ2-2	.	TRBD1	TGTGCCAGCAGTCCGGGACAGGGCAACACCGGGGAGCTGTTTTTT	CASSPGQGNTGELFF
TRBV29-1	TRBJ1-2	few	TRBD1	TGCAGCGGTGGAGGGACAGGGGACTATGGCTACACCTTC	CSGGGTGDYGYTF
TRBV28	TRBJ2-1	.	TRBD2	TGTGCCAGCAATCGACTAGCGGGTTACAATGAGCAGTTCTTC	CASNRLAGYNEQFF
TRBV6-1	TRBJ1-6	few	.	TGTGCCAGCAGTGAAGAACGGTATAATTCACCCCTCCACTTT	CASSEERYNSPLHF
TRBV7-2	TRBJ2-7	.	TRBD1	TGTGCCAGCAGCCAGGGGGTAGCGAGGGAGCAGTACTTC	CASSQGVAREQYF
TRBV6-5	TRBJ2-7	.	.	TGTGCCAGCCATACGGGATACGAGCAGTACTTC	CASHTGYEQYF
TRBV2	TRBJ1-5	.	TRBD1	TGTGCCAGCAATGACAGGGGAAATCAGCCCCAGCATTTT	CASNDRGNQPQHF
TRBV5-1	TRBJ2-3	.	TRBD2	TGCGCCAGCAGCTTAGCGGGAGGCACAGATACGCAGTATTTT	CASSLAGGTDTQYF
TRBV13	TRBJ1-1	.	TRBD1	TGTGCCAGCAGTTCGAGGGACAGGGGGCACACTGAAGCTTTCTTT	CASSSRDRGHTEAFF
TRBV7-2	TRBJ1-2	.	TRBD1	TGTGCCAGCAGCTTAGACAGGGGAAGCTATGGCTACACCTTC	CASSLDRGSYGYTF
TRBV19	TRBJ2-7	few	TRBD2	TGTGCCAGTAGTATAGGGACTAGCGGCTACTACGAGCAGTACTTC	CASSIGTSGYYEQYF
TRBV6-1	TRBJ2-5	.	TRBD1	TGTGCCAGCGGACAGGACAGCTCAACCCAGTACTTC	CASGQDSSTQYF
TRBV7-2	TRBJ2-3	few	TRBD2	TGTGCCAGCAGGACCACGTGGGGTGGGGGGGGAGATACGCAGTATTTT	CASRTTWGGGGDTQYF
TRBV5-4	TRBJ2-1	.	TRBD2	TGTGCCAGCAGCTTGAAGGGACTAGCGGGGGACAATGAGCAGTTCTTC	CASSLKGLAGDNEQFF
TRBV5-1	TRBJ2-2	.	TRBD2	TGCGCCAGCAGCCGTCTAAGCGGGACGAAGGAGCTGTTTTTT	CASSRLSGTKELFF
TRBV19	TRBJ1-2	once	.	TGTGCCAGTGTGGGGGCAGATGGCTACACCTTC	CASVGADGYTF
TRBV11-2	TRBJ2-1	once	.	TGTGCCAGCAGCTTAGTCGATTTGCCCTCACGAGGCTCCTACAATGAGCAGTTCTTC	CASSLVDLPSRGSYNEQFF
TRBV4-2	TRBJ2-5	.	TRBD2	TGTGCCAGCAGCCAAGATATGCGGCTAGCGGGAGATGATTGGGAGACCCAGTACTTC	CASSQDMRLAGDDWETQYF
TRBV4-1	TRBJ1-2	.	TRBD1	TGCGCCAGCAGCCCAGGGACAGGCGTGCTCTATGGCTACACCTTC	CASSPGTGVLYGYTF
TRBV10-2	TRBJ1-1	few	.	TGCGCCAGTTCCGACGGGACTGAAGCTTTCTTT	CASSDGTEAFF
TRBV6-5	TRBJ2-6	.	TRBD1	TGTGCCAGCAGACCGGACAGGTCTGGGGCCAACGTCCTGACTTTC	CASRPDRSGANVLTF
TRBV5-1	TRBJ1-1	.	.	TGCGCCAGCAGCTTCACAGGGTGGGTCTCTGAAGCTTTCTTT	CASSFTGWVSEAFF
TRBV5-6	TRBJ2-3	.	TRBD2	TGTGCCAGCAGCCTTCTAGCGGGGGGGCCCGGTGATACGCAGTATTTT	CASSLLAGGPGDTQYF
TRBV30	TRBJ1-2	.	TRBD1	TGTGCCTGGCACGGACAGGAACCGTATGGCTACACCTTC	CAWHGQEPYGYTF
TRBV7-2	TRBJ2-7	.	.	TGTGCCAGCAGCCTGACAGGTCTCAGGAGGTCCTACGAGCAGTACTTC	CASSLTGLRRSYEQYF
TRBV5-6	TRBJ2-1	few	.	TGTGCCAGCAGCTTTTCCGACAATGAGCAGTTCTTC	CASSFSDNEQFF
TRBV29-1	TRBJ2-4	.	.	TGCAGCGTTGTTGGGGGGGCCAAAAACATTCAGTACTTC	CSVVGGAKNIQYF
TRBV10-1	TRBJ1-5	.	.	TGCGCCAGCAGGGAAAAAGGGACATACTGTAGGAGCAATCAGCCCCAGCATTTT	CASREKGTYCRSNQPQHF
TRBV5-6	TRBJ1-1	.	TRBD1	TGTGCCAGCAGCTTGTGGGGACAGAGCGAGAACACTGAAGCTTTCTTT	CASSLWGQSENTEAFF
TRBV7-2	TRBJ2-3	.	TRBD1	TGTGCCAGCAGCTTAGCGGACAGGCTTAGCACAGATACGCAGTATTTT	CASSLADRLSTDTQYF
TRBV19	TRBJ1-2	.	.	TGTGCCAGTAGTATATATAGCGGGGTGGGGCCCCAGGGCTATGGCTACACCTTC	CASSIYSGVGPQGYGYTF
TRBV18	TRBJ1-1	.	.	TGTGCCAGCTCACCGACGGGGGGTATAGACACTGAAGCTTTCTTT	CASSPTGGIDTEAFF
TRBV2	TRBJ2-1	.	TRBD2	TGTGCCAGCAGTTCCCCGACTAGCGGGAGAATCACTGTAGTCCGGGAGCAGTTCTTC	CASSSPTSGRITVVREQFF